These 25 T cell receptor beta chains share one sample of origin, sequenced in a study of cytomegalovirus exposure and HLA in healthy donors. The primer mix had 60 Vbeta and 13 Jbeta primers. The table came from immunoSEQ multiplex PCR; TCRdb's copy has only in-frame clones and leaves some out. Here the sample table reports 120,000 to 150,000 clones. Specimen: PBMCs. The receptors derive from a woman aged 18-29 years in good health and CMV-seronegative.

The rearrangement links TRBV5-4 to TRBJ2-5; 7 nucleotides agree with TRBD2. Germline values: CDR1 SGHNT, CDR2 YYREEE (reference sequence). The CDR3 is 15 amino acids. Trimming took 4 bases from V and 5 from J; bases not matched to a gene: 11. The DNA for the CDR3 is TGTGCCAGCAGCCCAAGGGCGGGAGTAGGGGAGACCCAGTACTTC. Translated, it gives CASSPRAGVGETQYF.

CDR3 region: CSVPGLAGYNEQFF. The CDR3 nucleotides read TGCAGCGTACCTGGACTAGCGGGGTACAATGAGCAGTTCTTC. The chain carries TRBV29-1 and TRBJ2-1, with 12 bases fitting TRBD2. From germline, CDR1 is SQVTM and CDR2 ANQGSEA. The CDR3 totals 14 residues. Unmatched junction bases numbered 4, after V lost 6 bases and J lost 4 bases.

This chain links TRBV2 with TRBJ1-5; D gene unclear. Trimming took off 5 bases at V and 2 bases at J, with 7 bases between the two ends. Germline CDR1 is SNHLY and CDR2 is FYNNEI. The CDR3 is 13 residues long. DNA for the CDR3: TGTGCCAGCAGTACAGACCGCAATCAGCCCCAGCATTTT. Residues: CASSTDRNQPQHF.

The chain links TRBV7-3 to TRBJ2-5, with 12 bases that match TRBD2. The junction had 12 bases not matched to a gene; V was cut back by 6 bases and J by 4 bases. The CDR3 is 17 amino acids. Germline lookup yields CDR1 SGHTA and CDR2 FQGTGA. The CDR3 DNA sequence: TGTGCCAGCAGTTCGACTAGCGGGAGTTCCCTCCTAGAGACCCAGTACTTC. Its translation is CASSSTSGSSLLETQYF.

The chain employs TRBV29-1 and TRBJ1-2; D ambiguous. The CDR3 covers 12 residues. Per the germline V gene, CDR1 is SQVTM and CDR2 is ANQGSEA. V shed 4 bases and J shed 7 bases, with 13 bases lying between them. The CDR3 DNA sequence: TGCAGCGTTGGGGCCTTTGAGGGTGGCTACACCTTC. Translating gives CSVGAFEGGYTF.

The V call is TRBV11-3, the J call TRBJ2-3, with 7 positions matching TRBD2. J was trimmed by 2 bases and V by 3 bases; bases with no gene match: 5. The germline CDR1 and CDR2 sequences are SGHNT and YENEEA. This CDR3 region has 15 residues. The CDR3, as DNA: TGTGCCAGCAGCTTTCTAGCGGCGATCACAGATACGCAGTATTTT. The encoded protein is CASSFLAAITDTQYF.

V usage is TRBV7-8 and J usage is TRBJ1-5; D is ambiguous. Trimming took 1 base from V and 0 from J, leaving 7 bases between them. The CDR3 is 15 amino acids. The germline V gene has CDR1 SGHVS and CDR2 FQNEAQ. The CDR3 nucleotides read TGTGCCAGCAGCTTAGACAACATTAGCAATCAGCCCCAGCATTTT. Translated: CASSLDNISNQPQHF.

V and J are TRBV5-1 and TRBJ2-1, with 12 bases matching TRBD2. Germline values: CDR1 SGHRS, CDR2 YFSETQ. This CDR3 comprises 16 residues. V gave up 0 bases and J gave up 4 bases; unmatched junction bases: 2. CDR3 sequence reads: CASSLEGLAGYNEQFF. The CDR3 DNA sequence: TGCGCCAGCAGCTTGGAGGGACTAGCGGGTTACAATGAGCAGTTCTTC.

The V gene is TRBV5-8, the J gene TRBJ2-3; D might be TRBD1 (5 bases). V was cut by 0 bases and J by 1 base, with 15 bases left in between. CDR3 size: 17 residues. Per germline, CDR1 SGHTS and CDR2 YDEGEE. CDR3 bases: TGTGCCAGCAGCTTGGACGACAGTAGGTTAGGCACAGATACGCAGTATTTT. It codes for CASSLDDSRLGTDTQYF.

The rearrangement uses TRBV5-4 and TRBJ2-1; the match to TRBD2 covers 10 bases. CDR3 length: 15 amino acids. Germline lookup yields CDR1 SGHNT and CDR2 YYREEE (reference sequence). Losses at the gene ends were 5 bases for V and 3 bases for J; bases not matched to a gene: 5. CDR3 coding DNA: TGTGCCAGCAGATTTTCTAGCGGGAGCTACAATGAGCAGTTCTTC. The encoded protein is CASRFSSGSYNEQFF.

The chain joins TRBV5-4 to TRBJ2-3; 7 bases align to TRBD2. CDR1 and CDR2 (germline): SGHNT, YYREEE (reference sequence). This CDR3 region has 15 residues. The J segment lost 0 bases and the V segment lost 0 bases, leaving 1 base of the junction unmatched. CDR3 sequence (DNA): TGTGCCAGCAGCTTGGGTAGCGGGAGCACAGATACGCAGTATTTT. Amino acids: CASSLGSGSTDTQYF. The entire variable domain, with the rest obtained from reference TRBV5-4 and TRBJ2-3, is as follows: ETGVTQSPTHLIKTRGQQVTLRCSSQSGHNTVSWYQQALGQGPQFIFQYYREEENGRGNFPPRFSGLQFPNYSSELNVNALELDDSALYLCASSLGSGSTDTQYFGPGTRLTVL.

The chain combines TRBV11-3 with TRBJ1-4; 7 nucleotides agree with TRBD1. The CDR3 totals 15 residues. Germline trimming cut 1 base from V and 6 bases from J; bases unmatched to any gene: 5. The germline V gene has CDR1 SGHNT and CDR2 YENEEA. The CDR3 sequence: CASSLGSQGDEKLFF. The CDR3 bases are TGTGCCAGCAGCTTAGGCTCCCAGGGGGATGAAAAACTGTTTTTT.

The gene calls are TRBV7-2 and TRBJ2-3; TRBD1 matches 7 bases. Germline V gene lookup returns CDR1 SGHTA and CDR2 FQGNSA. The ends lost 7 bases at V and 0 bases at J; junction bases unmatched: 4. The CDR3 sequence is 14 residues long. The CDR3 loop reads CASTQGQSTDTQYF. The CDR3 nucleotides read TGTGCCAGCACCCAGGGACAGAGCACAGATACGCAGTATTTT.

The chain joins TRBV13 to TRBJ2-7; maybe TRBD2 (5 bases). V gave up 3 bases and J gave up 9 bases, with 12 bases separating them. This CDR3 has 12 residues. Looked up from germline, CDR1 is PRHDT and CDR2 is FYEKMQ (reference sequence). Here the CDR3 reads CASSFGRDAQYV. The CDR3 DNA reads as TGTGCCAGCAGCTTTGGGAGAGATGCGCAGTACGTC.

The gene calls are TRBV9 and TRBJ2-3; 10 bases match TRBD2. This CDR3 has 17 amino acids. Trimming removed 0 bases from V and 1 base from J; junction bases left unmatched: 5. Germline loops: CDR1 SGDLS, CDR2 YYNGEE. The DNA for the CDR3 is TGTGCCAGCAGCGTAGGTACTAGCGGGAAGGGCACAGATACGCAGTATTTT. It is translated as CASSVGTSGKGTDTQYF.

In the case of this clone: Within the sample, other DNA sequences also encode this same CDR3. V gene TRBV7-6 combines with J gene TRBJ2-1; D is undetermined. V was trimmed by 0 bases and J by 3 bases, leaving 3 bases between them. The CDR3 extends over 13 amino acids. CDR1 SGHVS and CDR2 FNYEAQ come from the germline V gene. The CDR3 nucleotides are TGTGCCAGCAGCTTAGCTAGCTACAATGAGCAGTTCTTC. The encoded protein is CASSLASYNEQFF.

The V and J genes are TRBV6-5 and TRBJ2-7; D uncertain. This CDR3 is built from 13 residues. Deletions cut 5 bases from V and 1 base from J, with 9 bases between. Germline CDR1 MNHEY, CDR2 SVGAGI. CDR3 sequence reads: CASSPVPSYEQYF. Written as DNA, the CDR3 is TGTGCCAGCAGTCCCGTTCCTTCCTACGAGCAGTACTTC.

The chain carries TRBV29-1 and TRBJ2-1; possibly TRBD2 for D (7 bases). The CDR3 consists of 16 residues. The germline V gene encodes CDR1 SQVTM and CDR2 ANQGSEA. Deletions cut 4 bases from V and 8 bases from J, with 24 bases between. Here the CDR3 reads CSVGGPFGGSTHEQFF. CDR3 bases: TGCAGCGTTGGGGGGCCTTTCGGGGGGAGTACGCATGAGCAGTTCTTC.

CDR3 DNA sequence: TGTGCCAGCAGCGACCGGGACAGGGGTAGGAATGAGCAGTTCTTC. This encodes CASSDRDRGRNEQFF. The chain carries TRBV5-4 and TRBJ2-1, with 10 bases lining up with TRBD1. Germline CDR1 and CDR2: SGHNT and YYREEE (reference sequence). V gave up 4 bases and J gave up 7 bases; unmatched junction bases: 8. There are 15 residues in the CDR3.

The chain joins TRBV7-9 to TRBJ1-6; D is perhaps TRBD1 (5 bases). The CDR3 has 14 amino acids. CDR1 and CDR2 from the germline V gene are SEHNR and FQNEAQ (reference sequence). Trimming removed 5 bases from V and 8 bases from J, with 13 bases in between. CDR3 bases: TGTGCCAGCAGCATCAGTGGGGCGGATTCACCCCTCCACTTT. This gives the protein CASSISGADSPLHF. Looking up the rest from reference TRBV7-9 and TRBJ1-6 gives the full variable domain: DTGVSQNPRHKITKRGQNVTFRCDPISEHNRLYWYRQTLGQGPEFLTYFQNEAQLEKSRLLSDRFSAERPKGSFSTLEIQRTEQGDSAMYLCASSISGADSPLHFGNGTRLTVT.

The chain joins TRBV6-1 to TRBJ1-5; 7 nucleotides line up with TRBD1. The length of the CDR3 is 13 residues. With V trimmed by 8 bases and J by 11 bases, 12 bases remained unmatched. Germline-derived CDR1 and CDR2 are MNHNS and SASEGT. CDR3 amino acids: CASATGTRVAQHF. CDR3 DNA: TGTGCCAGCGCGACAGGGACGCGGGTGGCCCAGCATTTT.

This chain connects TRBV30 to TRBJ2-1; TRBD2 aligns across 15 bases. Per germline, CDR1 GTSNPN and CDR2 SVGIG (reference sequence). There are 12 residues in the CDR3. J gave up 15 bases and V 3 bases, and 3 bases lay outside the gene matches. The CDR3: CAWRGTSGRLFF. Written as DNA, the CDR3 is TGTGCCTGGAGAGGGACTAGCGGGAGGTTGTTCTTC.

The V call is TRBV7-6, the J call TRBJ2-3; 7 bases agree with TRBD1. J lost 3 bases, V lost 0 bases, and 6 bases had no gene match. The CDR3 extends over 16 amino acids. The V gene's germline CDR1 is SGHVS and CDR2 FNYEAQ. CDR3 in amino acids: CASSLARDSLTDTQYF. The CDR3 nucleotides are TGTGCCAGCAGCTTAGCCAGGGACAGCTTAACAGATACGCAGTATTTT.

The chain is built from TRBV18 and TRBJ2-5; unclear D gene. The CDR3 is 14 residues long. V dropped 3 bases and J dropped 4 bases, with 12 bases sitting between them. Germline lookup yields CDR1 KGHSH and CDR2 LQKENI. In DNA form, the CDR3 reads TGTGCCAGCTCACCCGGGTATAGCTCAGAGACCCAGTACTTC. Its translation is CASSPGYSSETQYF.

The chain employs TRBV4-3 and TRBJ1-2; 7 bases fit TRBD1. The CDR3 is 15 residues long. Trimming at V came to 0 bases and at J to 3 bases, leaving 4 bases not matched to a gene. Germline lookup yields CDR1 LGHNA and CDR2 YSLEER. CDR3 nucleotides: TGCGCCAGCAGCCAAGATACAGGGGAGGACTATGGCTACACCTTC. This sequence encodes CASSQDTGEDYGYTF.